This TCR beta chain was retrieved from a study of post-analysis software for immune sequencing data. Study outcomes and limitations: Under F measure analysis, samples from one preparation batch co-clustered strongly. With TRBV5-6, TRBV5-1 and TRBV20-1 included, about five TRBV segments were more frequent in patients than in controls. Versus controls, multiple sclerosis patients showed significantly lower diversity (normalized Chao1).

A remark on this clonotype: Its antigen is not known.

The CDR3 has 11 amino acids. V shed 5 bases and J shed 16 bases, with 14 bases lying between them. Libraries were made from TCR beta cDNA, and they carried unique molecular identifiers. The T cell input of 1 to 10 million gave roughly 460,000 cDNA molecules. TCRdb called the PCR reads again in MiXCR, with one record for every CDR3 protein. The sample shows hundreds of thousands of distinct CDR3 sequences, over 30% of them seen only once. This chain links TRBV12-3 or TRBV12-4 with TRBJ1-4, with D perhaps TRBD1 (6 bases). This sequence originates from a girl aged 2-15 years with multiple sclerosis. The sample taken for sequencing was blood. For the CDR3, the DNA is TGTGCCAGCAGTACGGGGACACTTCAGTTTTTT. Amino acids: CASSTGTLQFF.